This T cell receptor beta chain was sequenced in a study of OX40 agonist ivuxolimab in advanced cancers. Generated by immunoSEQ multiplex PCR, the TCRdb table keeps only in-frame clones and is missing some. The sample contains over 55,000 clones, around 90% of which appear only once. The V end was cut by 6 bases, the J end by 4 bases, with 7 bases between. Germline CDR1 LNHNV, CDR2 YYDKDF (reference sequence). The CDR3 runs to 12 residues. The sequenced sample was CD4+ or CD8+ T cells sorted from blood, obtained in a trial of the OX40 agonist ivuxolimab. The chain couples TRBV15 to TRBJ1-5; no firm D call. This receptor was taken from an adult with an advanced solid tumor such as melanoma, head and neck, liver or kidney cancer. The CDR3 DNA is TGTGCCACCAGGGCAGGAAATCAGCCCCAGCATTTT. Translation: CATRAGNQPQHF. The full variable domain, its missing parts supplied by reference TRBV15 and TRBJ1-5, is DAMVIQNPRYQVTQFGKPVTLSCSQTLNHNVMYWYQQKSSQAPKLLFHYYDKDFNNEADTPDNFQSRRPNTSFCFLDIRSPGLGDTAMYLCATRAGNQPQHFGDGTRLSIL.